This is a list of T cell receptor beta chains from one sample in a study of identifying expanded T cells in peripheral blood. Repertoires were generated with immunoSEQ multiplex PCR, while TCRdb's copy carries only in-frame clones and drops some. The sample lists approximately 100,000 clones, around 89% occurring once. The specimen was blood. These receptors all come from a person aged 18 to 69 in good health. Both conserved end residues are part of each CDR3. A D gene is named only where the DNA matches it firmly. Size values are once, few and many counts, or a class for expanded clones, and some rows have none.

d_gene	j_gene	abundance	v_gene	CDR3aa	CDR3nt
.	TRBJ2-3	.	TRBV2	CASSGDAGTTDTQYF	TGTGCCAGCAGTGGGGACGCGGGCACCACAGATACGCAGTATTTT
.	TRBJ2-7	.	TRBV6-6	CASSYSTDISYEQYF	TGTGCCAGCAGTTACTCGACGGATATTTCCTACGAGCAGTACTTC
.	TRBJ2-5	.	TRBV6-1	CASTLAGDRETQYF	TGTGCCAGCACACTGGCAGGGGATAGGGAGACCCAGTACTTC
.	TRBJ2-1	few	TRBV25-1	CASSDGGTDYNEQFF	TGTGCCAGCAGTGATGGGGGCACAGACTACAATGAGCAGTTCTTC
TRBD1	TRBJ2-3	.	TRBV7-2	CASSLEGTGSTDTQYF	TGTGCCAGCAGCTTAGAAGGGACAGGGAGTACAGATACGCAGTATTTT
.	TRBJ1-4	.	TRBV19	CASSIPSGLATNEKLFF	TGTGCCAGTAGTATCCCTTCAGGTCTTGCAACTAATGAAAAACTGTTTTTT
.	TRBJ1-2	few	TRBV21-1	CASSAPGQVVYGYTF	TGTGCCAGCAGCGCTCCGGGACAGGTCGTCTATGGCTACACCTTC
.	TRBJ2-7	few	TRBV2	CASSDGWYEQYF	TGTGCCAGCAGTGACGGGTGGTACGAGCAGTACTTC
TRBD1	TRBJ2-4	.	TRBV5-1	CASSSAGGSQNIQYF	TGCGCCAGCAGCTCCGCAGGGGGTTCGCAAAACATTCAGTACTTC
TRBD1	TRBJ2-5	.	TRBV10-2	CASNLQGKQETQYF	TGCGCCAGCAACTTACAGGGGAAGCAAGAGACCCAGTACTTC
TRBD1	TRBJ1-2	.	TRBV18	CASSAGQGLGYTF	TGTGCCAGCTCAGCTGGACAGGGACTCGGCTACACCTTC
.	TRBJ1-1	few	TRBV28	CASSFAQLMNTEAFF	TGTGCCAGCAGTTTTGCACAGTTAATGAACACTGAAGCTTTCTTT
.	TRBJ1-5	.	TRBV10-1	CASSGQGNQPQHF	TGCGCCAGCAGTGGACAGGGCAATCAGCCCCAGCATTTT
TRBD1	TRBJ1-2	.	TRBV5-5	CASSYAGQSYGYTF	TGTGCCAGCAGCTACGCGGGACAGAGCTATGGCTACACCTTC
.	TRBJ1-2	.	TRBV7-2	CASSLQIGDGYTF	TGTGCCAGCAGCCTGCAGATAGGGGATGGCTACACCTTC
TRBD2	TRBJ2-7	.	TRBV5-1	CASSLSGNSYEQYF	TGCGCCAGCAGCCTTAGCGGGAACTCCTACGAGCAGTACTTC
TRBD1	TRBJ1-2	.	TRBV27	CASRTGGHGYTF	TGTGCCAGCCGGACAGGGGGCCATGGCTACACCTTC
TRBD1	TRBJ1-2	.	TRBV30	CAWSADRGHGPTF	TGTGCCTGGAGTGCCGACAGGGGCCATGGCCCAACCTTC
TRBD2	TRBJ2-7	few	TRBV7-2	CASSLDSSGRAPYF	TGTGCCAGCAGCTTAGACTCTAGCGGGAGGGCCCCGTACTTC
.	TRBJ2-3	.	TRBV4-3	CASSQDQAHPPRADTQYF	TGCGCCAGCAGCCAAGATCAGGCCCACCCCCCCAGGGCAGATACGCAGTATTTT
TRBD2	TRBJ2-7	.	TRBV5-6	CASSLPGPIAGGNEQYF	TGTGCCAGCAGCTTACCAGGGCCTATAGCGGGAGGGAACGAGCAGTACTTC
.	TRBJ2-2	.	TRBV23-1	CASSQWERQRELFF	TGCGCCAGCAGTCAATGGGAGCGCCAAAGGGAGCTGTTTTTT
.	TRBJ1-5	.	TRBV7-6	CASSLGDSNQPQHF	TGTGCCAGCAGCTTAGGAGACAGCAATCAGCCCCAGCATTTT
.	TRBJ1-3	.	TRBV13	CASSRWTGGNTIYF	TGTGCCAGCAGCCGATGGACCGGCGGAAACACCATATATTTT
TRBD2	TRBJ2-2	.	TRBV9	CASSASGRAGELFF	TGTGCCAGCAGCGCTAGCGGGAGGGCCGGGGAGCTGTTTTTT
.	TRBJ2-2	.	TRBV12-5	CASANSPTGTPNTGELFF	TGTGCTAGTGCCAATTCCCCCACCGGGACACCGAACACCGGGGAGCTGTTTTTT
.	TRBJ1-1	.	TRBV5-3	CASSHMTGNTEAFF	TGTGCCAGCAGCCACATGACAGGGAACACTGAAGCTTTCTTT
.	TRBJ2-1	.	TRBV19	CATSAASVYNEQFF	TGTGCCACCTCGGCGGCTAGCGTGTACAATGAGCAGTTCTTC
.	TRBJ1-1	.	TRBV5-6	CASSSTRLGNTEAFF	TGTGCCAGCAGCTCTACAAGACTGGGGAACACTGAAGCTTTCTTT
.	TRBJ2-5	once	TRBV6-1	CASSETIGTQYF	TGTGCCAGCAGTGAAACAATCGGGACCCAGTACTTC
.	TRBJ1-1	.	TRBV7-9	CASSLGTGHQNTEAFF	TGTGCCAGCAGCTTAGGGACGGGACACCAGAACACTGAAGCTTTCTTT
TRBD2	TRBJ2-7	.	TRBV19	CASTETGTSGYEQYF	TGTGCCAGTACTGAAACCGGGACTAGCGGATACGAGCAGTACTTC
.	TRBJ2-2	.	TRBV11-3	CASSLRGNTGELFF	TGTGCCAGCAGCTTACGCGGGAACACCGGGGAGCTGTTTTTT